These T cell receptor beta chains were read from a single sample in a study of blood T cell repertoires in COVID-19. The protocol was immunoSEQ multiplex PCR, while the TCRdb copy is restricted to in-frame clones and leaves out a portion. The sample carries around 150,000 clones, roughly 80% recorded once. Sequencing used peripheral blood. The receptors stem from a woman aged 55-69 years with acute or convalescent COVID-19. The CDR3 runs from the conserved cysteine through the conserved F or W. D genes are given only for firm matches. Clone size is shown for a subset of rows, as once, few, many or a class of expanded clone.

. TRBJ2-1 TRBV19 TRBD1 CASTTGQIDNEQFF TGTGCCAGTACCACGGGACAGATAGACAATGAGCAGTTCTTC
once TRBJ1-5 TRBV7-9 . CASSLGRGGEPQHF TGTGCCAGCAGCTTGGGCCGAGGAGGGGAGCCCCAGCATTTT
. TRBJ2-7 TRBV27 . CASSYSGREQYF TGTGCCAGCAGTTACTCAGGGCGCGAGCAGTACTTC
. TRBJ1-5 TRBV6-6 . CASSKGDFNQPQHF TGTGCCAGCAGTAAAGGGGACTTCAATCAGCCCCAGCATTTT
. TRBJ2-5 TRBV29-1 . CSVGPGGQDVQETQYF TGCAGCGTTGGACCGGGGGGCCAGGACGTGCAAGAGACCCAGTACTTC
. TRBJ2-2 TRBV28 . CASRGVISRSGELFF TGTGCCAGCAGGGGAGTCATTTCGAGGTCCGGGGAGCTGTTTTTT
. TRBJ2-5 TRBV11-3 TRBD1 CASSSWTGGRQETQYF TGTGCCAGCAGCTCTTGGACAGGGGGCCGTCAAGAGACCCAGTACTTC
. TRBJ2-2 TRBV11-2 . CASSSGPERGELFF TGTGCCAGCAGCTCAGGTCCAGAACGTGGGGAGCTGTTTTTT
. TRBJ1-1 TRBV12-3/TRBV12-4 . CASSLIGGTEAFF TGTGCCAGCAGTTTAATAGGAGGCACTGAAGCTTTCTTT
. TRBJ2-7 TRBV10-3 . CAISAGNEQYF TGTGCCATCAGTGCGGGGAACGAGCAGTACTTC
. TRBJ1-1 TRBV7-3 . CASSPGGAAGAEAFF TGTGCCAGCAGCCCTGGGGGCGCCGCCGGGGCTGAAGCTTTCTTT
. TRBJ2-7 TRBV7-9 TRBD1 CASSLGQGARGEQYF TGTGCCAGCAGCCTAGGACAGGGGGCGCGAGGCGAGCAGTACTTC
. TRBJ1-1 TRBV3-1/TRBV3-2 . CASSRGEMNTEAFF TGTGCCAGCAGCCGGGGGGAAATGAACACTGAAGCTTTCTTT
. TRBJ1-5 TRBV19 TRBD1 CASSPRGRNQPQHF TGTGCCAGTAGTCCCAGGGGGAGGAATCAGCCCCAGCATTTT
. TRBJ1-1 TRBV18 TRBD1 CASSPPTRQGAGAFF TGTGCCAGCTCACCACCTACTCGACAGGGGGCTGGTGCTTTCTTT
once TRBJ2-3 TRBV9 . CASSVGGAASTDTQYF TGTGCCAGCAGCGTCGGGGGAGCGGCTAGCACAGATACGCAGTATTTT
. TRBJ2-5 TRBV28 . CASRSGTNWDKETQYF TGTGCCAGCCGTTCCGGGACAAACTGGGATAAAGAGACCCAGTACTTC
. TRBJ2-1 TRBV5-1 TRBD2 CASSLGLAGYNEQFF TGCGCCAGCAGCCTAGGACTAGCGGGGTACAATGAGCAGTTCTTC
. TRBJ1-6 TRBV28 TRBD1 CASSYRGQGTPLHF TGTGCCAGCAGTTACAGGGGGCAAGGAACACCCCTCCACTTT
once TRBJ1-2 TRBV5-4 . CASSLSDSLGYTF TGTGCCAGCAGCTTGTCTGACTCCCTAGGCTACACCTTC
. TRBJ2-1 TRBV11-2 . CASSLRAKGWETGRNEQFF TGTGCCAGCAGCTTACGCGCTAAAGGTTGGGAAACAGGGCGCAATGAGCAGTTCTTC
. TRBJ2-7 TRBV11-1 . CASSQAGQGLYEQYF TGTGCCAGCAGCCAAGCTGGGCAAGGACTCTACGAGCAGTACTTC
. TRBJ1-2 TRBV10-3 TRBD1 CAISDPGGYGYTF TGTGCCATCAGTGATCCAGGGGGCTATGGCTACACCTTC
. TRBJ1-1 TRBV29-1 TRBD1 CSAGQRNTEAFF TGCAGCGCGGGACAGAGGAACACTGAAGCTTTCTTT
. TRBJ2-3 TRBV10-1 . CASSRQETDTQYF TGCGCCAGCAGTCGACAGGAGACAGATACGCAGTATTTT
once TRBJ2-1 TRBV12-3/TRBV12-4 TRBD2 CASSFISSGEQFF TGTGCCAGCAGTTTTATCTCTAGCGGTGAGCAGTTCTTC
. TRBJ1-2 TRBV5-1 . CASSLVQGRNGGYTF TGCGCCAGCAGCTTGGTACAGGGACGGAATGGTGGCTACACCTTC
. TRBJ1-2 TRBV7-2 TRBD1 CASSLVQGQDYGYTF TGTGCCAGCAGCTTAGTCCAGGGACAGGACTATGGCTACACCTTC
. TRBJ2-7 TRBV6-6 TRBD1 CASRTGSLDEQYF TGTGCCAGCAGGACAGGGTCCCTCGACGAGCAGTACTTC
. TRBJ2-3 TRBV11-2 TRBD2 CASTSKWGGADTQYF TGTGCCAGCACCTCAAAATGGGGGGGTGCAGATACGCAGTATTTT
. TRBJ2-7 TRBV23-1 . CASSLSQDSSYEQYF TGCGCCAGCAGCCTCTCACAGGATAGCTCCTACGAGCAGTACTTC
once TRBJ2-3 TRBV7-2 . CASSPSRSSYTDTQYF TGTGCCAGCAGCCCCTCCCGGAGTAGCTACACAGATACGCAGTATTTT
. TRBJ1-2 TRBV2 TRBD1 CASSSGTGGPYGYTF TGTGCCAGCAGTTCCGGGACAGGGGGCCCCTATGGCTACACCTTC
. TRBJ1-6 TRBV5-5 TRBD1 CASSWVGRGQSPLHF TGTGCCAGCAGCTGGGTGGGCAGGGGGCAATCACCCCTCCACTTT
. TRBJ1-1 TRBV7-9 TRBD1 CAGSATGGKTEAFF TGTGCCGGGAGTGCCACAGGGGGAAAGACTGAAGCTTTCTTT
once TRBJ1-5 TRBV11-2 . CASSLESGYNQPQHF TGTGCCAGCAGCTTAGAGTCAGGGTACAATCAGCCCCAGCATTTT
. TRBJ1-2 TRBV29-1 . CSVELGAYGYTF TGCAGCGTTGAATTAGGAGCCTATGGCTACACCTTC
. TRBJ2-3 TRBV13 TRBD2 CASSFETSGRPNADTQYF TGTGCCAGCAGCTTCGAGACTAGCGGGAGGCCCAACGCAGATACGCAGTATTTT
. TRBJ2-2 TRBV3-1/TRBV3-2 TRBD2 CASSRTPGLAGDNTGELFF TGTGCCAGCAGCCGAACCCCGGGACTAGCGGGAGACAACACCGGGGAGCTGTTTTTT
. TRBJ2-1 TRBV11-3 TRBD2 CASSLAGTSGINEQFF TGTGCCAGCAGCTTAGCCGGGACTAGCGGGATCAATGAGCAGTTCTTC
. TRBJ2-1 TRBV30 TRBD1 CAGDSSYNEQFF TGTGCCGGGGACAGTTCCTACAATGAGCAGTTCTTC
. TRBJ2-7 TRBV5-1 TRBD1 CASSFDRGPYEQYF TGCGCCAGCAGCTTTGACAGGGGACCCTACGAGCAGTACTTC
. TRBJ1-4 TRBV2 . CASSPLNEKLFF TGTGCCAGCAGTCCTCTAAATGAAAAACTGTTTTTT
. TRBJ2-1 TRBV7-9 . CAIQGGDGAAGSYNEQFF TGTGCCATCCAGGGGGGTGACGGGGCGGCGGGTTCCTACAATGAGCAGTTCTTC
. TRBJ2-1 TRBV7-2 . CASSPQGDNQFF TGTGCCAGCAGCCCCCAGGGTGACAACCAGTTCTTC
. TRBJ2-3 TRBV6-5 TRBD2 CASSSPRDSGTDTQYF TGTGCCAGCAGTTCACCACGGGATAGCGGGACAGATACGCAGTATTTT
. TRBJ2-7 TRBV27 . CASGKYYEQYF TGTGCCAGCGGCAAATACTACGAGCAGTACTTC
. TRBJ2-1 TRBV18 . CASSPIAGVYNEQFF TGTGCCAGCTCACCAATTGCGGGCGTCTACAATGAGCAGTTCTTC
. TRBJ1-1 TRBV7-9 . CASSLRGTEAFF TGTGCCAGCAGCTTAAGGGGTACTGAAGCTTTCTTT
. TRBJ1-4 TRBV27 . CASSLRGGSTNEKLFF TGTGCCAGCAGTCTCCGGGGGGGTTCAACTAATGAAAAACTGTTTTTT
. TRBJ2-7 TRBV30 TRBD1 CAWSRQGHEQYF TGTGCCTGGAGTCGACAGGGCCACGAGCAGTACTTC
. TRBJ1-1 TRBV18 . CASSPSSGVAFF TGTGCCAGCTCACCCAGTTCGGGAGTTGCTTTCTTT
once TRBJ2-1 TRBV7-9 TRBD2 CASSLLGTLTSGHNEQFF TGTGCCAGCAGCTTATTGGGAACCCTGACTAGCGGGCACAATGAGCAGTTCTTC
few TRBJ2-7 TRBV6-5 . CASGRGQIYEQYF TGTGCCAGCGGACGGGGACAAATCTACGAGCAGTACTTC
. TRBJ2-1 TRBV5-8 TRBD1 CASTMDDRGQSNEQFF TGTGCCAGCACCATGGATGACAGGGGGCAATCCAATGAGCAGTTCTTC
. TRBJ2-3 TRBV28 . CASSLYEDTDTQYF TGTGCCAGCAGTCTGTATGAGGACACAGATACGCAGTATTTT